This TCR beta chain was profiled in a study of blood T cell repertoires in COVID-19. At the level of the study: Whether acute or convalescent, the COVID-19 samples came from the United States, Italy and Spain.

Which cohort a participant joined came from the clinical history participants gave. From germline, CDR1 is SNHLY and CDR2 FYNNEI. The V end was cut by 6 bases, the J end by 5 bases, with 8 bases between. CDR3 length equals 12 residues. Repertoires were generated with immunoSEQ multiplex PCR, while TCRdb's copy carries only in-frame clones and drops some. The table has 350,000 to 450,000 clones, approximately 93% seen once. The chain couples TRBV2 to TRBJ2-1; no clear D gene. Sequencing was done on a sample of PBMCs or T cells enriched from blood (not recorded which). This clonotype originated in a woman aged 40-49 years who had been exposed to COVID-19. The CDR3 DNA follows: TGTGCCAGCAGGGCCCTGAACAATGAGCAGTTCTTC. Translation gives CASRALNNEQFF.